These 16 T cell receptor beta chains originate from one sample sequenced in a study of identical twins. TCRdb fed the 5' RACE reads into MiXCR, producing one record per CDR3 protein. The sample shows roughly 1.6 million distinct CDR3 sequences, more than 30% of them seen only once. The source material was cord blood. Receptors were obtained from a newborn girl in good health.

CDR3 in amino acids: CASSLWGLKGGSTEAFF. CDR3 nucleotides: TGTGCCAGCAGTTTATGGGGGTTGAAGGGGGGGAGCACTGAAGCTTTCTTT. The rearrangement links TRBV27 to TRBJ1-1; maybe TRBD1 (6 bases). The V end was cut by 1 base, the J end by 4 bases, with 19 bases between. The CDR3 loop spans 17 amino acids. CDR1 MNHEY and CDR2 SMNVEV come from the germline V gene (reference sequence).

The chain joins TRBV12-3 or TRBV12-4 to TRBJ1-1; D is undetermined. V shed 5 bases and J shed 1 base, with 14 bases lying between them. This CDR3 is built from 15 residues. The CDR3 reads CASSPRGRANTEAFF. CDR3 DNA: TGTGCCAGCAGTCCTCGGGGAAGGGCGAACACTGAAGCTTTCTTT.

The CDR3 loop reads CAISPTSGNGEQFF. The CDR3 nucleotides are TGTGCCATCAGTCCAACTAGCGGGAATGGTGAGCAGTTCTTC. The chain has TRBV10-3 and TRBJ2-1, with 10 bases fitting TRBD2. The CDR3 loop spans 14 amino acids. Germline CDR1 reads ENHRY; CDR2 reads SYGVKD. Trimming at V came to 5 bases and at J to 9 bases, leaving 7 bases not matched to a gene.

The chain carries TRBV28 and TRBJ2-7; 7 bases are shared with TRBD2. With the DNA end fitting TRBJ2-5 better, the J assignment may be wrong. The CDR3 extends over 12 amino acids. Per germline, CDR1 MDHEN and CDR2 SYDVKM. CDR3 DNA sequence: TGTGCCAGCAGGACCCCGGGGGGGACCCAGTACTTC. Its translation is CASRTPGGTQYF.

The V gene is TRBV7-3, the J gene TRBJ2-5; D call uncertain. The CDR3 length is 14 residues. The V end lost 0 bases, the J end lost 5 bases, and 10 bases lay between the germline ends. The germline gives CDR1 SGHTA, CDR2 FQGTGA. Here the CDR3 DNA reads TGTGCCAGCAGCTTAACTGGATCATTGGAGACCCAGTACTTC. Amino acid sequence: CASSLTGSLETQYF. The variable domain in full, completed from reference TRBV7-3 and TRBJ2-5, reads GAGVSQTPSNKVTEKGKYVELRCDPISGHTALYWYRQSLGQGPEFLIYFQGTGAADDSGLPNDRFFAVRPEGSVSTLKIQRTERGDSAVYLCASSLTGSLETQYFGPGTRLLVL.

The sample holds a few counts of this clonotype. This chain uses TRBV6-1 with TRBJ2-5; D is uncertain. V was pared by 2 bases and J by 5 bases, with 18 bases between. This CDR3 contains 16 residues. Germline V CDR1 and CDR2: MNHNS, SASEGT. CDR3 sequence: CASSEIRGPLVETQYF. CDR3 nucleotide sequence: TGTGCCAGCAGTGAAATTCGCGGCCCCCTGGTCGAGACCCAGTACTTC.

The chain uses TRBV14 and TRBJ2-5; 10 bases match TRBD1. The germline gives CDR1 SGHDN, CDR2 FVKESK. J lost 11 bases, V lost 4 bases, and 7 bases had no gene match. The CDR3 extends over 13 amino acids. CDR3 loop: CASSRDRGLEQYF. The CDR3 DNA is TGTGCCAGCAGCCGGGACAGGGGTCTGGAGCAGTACTTC.

The V gene is TRBV20-1, the J gene TRBJ2-1, with 9 bases that match TRBD2. This CDR3 has 15 residues. The trim removed 6 bases at V and 5 bases at J, leaving 11 bases unmatched. Germline CDR1 DFQATT, CDR2 SNEGSKA (reference sequence). The CDR3 sequence: CSATMRLAADNEQFF. The CDR3 coding sequence is TGCAGTGCAACGATGCGACTAGCGGCAGACAATGAGCAGTTCTTC.

The chain is built from TRBV7-9 and TRBJ1-5; 10 positions match TRBD1. In germline, CDR1 is SEHNR, CDR2 FQNEAQ (reference sequence). The CDR3 is 17 residues long. Trimming removed 0 bases from V and 7 bases from J; junction bases left unmatched: 9. The CDR3 nucleotides read TGTGCCAGCAGCTTAGCCCGATCGGACAGGGGGTCCCAGCCCCAGCATTTT. Translation gives CASSLARSDRGSQPQHF.

This clonotype occurred a few times. V and J are TRBV5-6 and TRBJ2-4; TRBD2 is a possible D gene (6 bases). CDR3 length: 19 amino acids. V was shortened by 0 bases and J by 0 bases, with 19 bases between the two germline ends. Germline assignment: CDR1 SGHDT and CDR2 YYEEEE. CDR3 sequence: CASSLGPGTQTIAKNIQYF. The CDR3 coding sequence is TGTGCCAGCAGCTTGGGCCCCGGGACTCAGACTATAGCCAAAAACATTCAGTACTTC.

The chain is built from TRBV7-9 and TRBJ2-1; a possible D gene is TRBD2 (6 bases). CDR3 length: 15 residues. The ends were cut back, 5 bases at V and 0 bases at J, with 11 bases in the middle. Germline CDR1 reads SEHNR; CDR2 reads FQNEAQ (reference sequence). The CDR3 loop reads CASSPAAGSYNEQFF. CDR3 coding DNA: TGTGCCAGCAGCCCAGCAGCGGGCTCCTACAATGAGCAGTTCTTC. Variable domain in full (rest from reference TRBV7-9 and TRBJ2-1): DTGVSQNPRHKITKRGQNVTFRCDPISEHNRLYWYRQTLGQGPEFLTYFQNEAQLEKSRLLSDRFSAERPKGSFSTLEIQRTEQGDSAMYLCASSPAAGSYNEQFFGPGTRLTVL.

The chain joins TRBV9 to TRBJ2-2; D is possibly TRBD2 (5 bases). CDR3 length: 14 residues. Trimming removed 0 bases at V and 3 bases at J, with 6 bases between. Germline CDR1 and CDR2: SGDLS and YYNGEE. The CDR3 bases are TGTGCCAGCAGCGTAGCGGGGTACACCGGGGAGCTGTTTTTT. Translating gives CASSVAGYTGELFF.

With respect to this clonotype: At one end, the junction sequence differs from germline, possibly due to a read error. The chain joins TRBV25-1 to TRBJ1-6; no definite D call. The CDR3 has 13 residues. The germline CDR1 and CDR2 sequences are MGHDK and SYGVNS. Written as DNA, the CDR3 is TGTGCCAGCAGTGAATTGGATAATTCACCCCCCCACTTT. Translation: CASSELDNSPPHF.

This clonotype occurred a few times. The genes are TRBV25-1 and TRBJ1-1, with 7 bases matching TRBD1. In germline, CDR1 is MGHDK, CDR2 SYGVNS. The CDR3 extends over 15 amino acids. V was pared by 3 bases and J by 3 bases, with 7 bases of the junction left unmatched. CDR3 sequence reads: CASSDPRTGYTEAFF. CDR3 in DNA: TGTGCCAGCAGTGACCCTCGGACAGGTTACACTGAAGCTTTCTTT.

This clonotype was detected a few times. The V call is TRBV6-6, the J call TRBJ2-1; 9 positions agree with TRBD1. CDR1 and CDR2 from the germline V gene are MNHNY and SVGAGI (reference sequence). This CDR3 region has 14 residues. Trimming at V came to 5 bases and at J to 7 bases, leaving 6 bases not matched to a gene. CDR3 bases: TGTGCCAGCAGTCGTGGACAGGGGTGGAATGAGCAGTTCTTC. Amino acid sequence: CASSRGQGWNEQFF.

A few counts support this clonotype. The CDR3 bases are TGTGCCAGCAGCTCAATGAACAGCAATGAGCAGTTCTTC. Its translation is CASSSMNSNEQFF. V and J are TRBV7-8 and TRBJ2-1; D is ambiguous. There are 13 residues in the CDR3. Germline V gene data show CDR1 as SGHVS and CDR2 as FQNEAQ. The V gene lost 4 bases and the J gene lost 6 bases, with 10 bases spanning the gap.